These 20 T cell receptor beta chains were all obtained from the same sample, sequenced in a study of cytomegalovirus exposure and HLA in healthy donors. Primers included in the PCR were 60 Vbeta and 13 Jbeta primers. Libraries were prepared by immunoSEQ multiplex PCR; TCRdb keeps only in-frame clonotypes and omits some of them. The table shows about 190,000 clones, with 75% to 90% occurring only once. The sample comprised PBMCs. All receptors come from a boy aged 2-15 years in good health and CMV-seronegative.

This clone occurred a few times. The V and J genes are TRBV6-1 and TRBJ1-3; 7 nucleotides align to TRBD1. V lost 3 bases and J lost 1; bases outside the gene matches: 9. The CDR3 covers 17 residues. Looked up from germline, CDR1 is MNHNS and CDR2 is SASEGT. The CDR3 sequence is CASSDIRQGPSGNTIYF. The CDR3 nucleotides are TGTGCCAGCAGTGACATACGACAGGGCCCGTCTGGAAACACCATATATTTT.

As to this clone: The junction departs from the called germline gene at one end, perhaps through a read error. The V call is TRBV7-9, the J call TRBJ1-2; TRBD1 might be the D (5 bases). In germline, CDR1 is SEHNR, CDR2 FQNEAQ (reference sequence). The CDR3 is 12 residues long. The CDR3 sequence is CSSSLEGDGYTF. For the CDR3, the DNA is TGTTCCAGCAGCTTAGAAGGGGATGGCTACACCTTC.

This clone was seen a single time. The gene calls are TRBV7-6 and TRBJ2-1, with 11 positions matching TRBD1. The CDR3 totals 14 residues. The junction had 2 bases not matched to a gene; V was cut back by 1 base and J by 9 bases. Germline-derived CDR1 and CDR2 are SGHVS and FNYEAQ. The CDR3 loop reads CASSLGTGGGEQFF. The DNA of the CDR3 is TGTGCCAGCAGCTTAGGGACAGGGGGCGGTGAGCAGTTCTTC. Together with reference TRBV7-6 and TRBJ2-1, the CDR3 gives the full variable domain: GAGVSQSPRYKVTKRGQDVALRCDPISGHVSLYWYRQALGQGPEFLTYFNYEAQQDKSGLPNDRFSAERPEGSISTLTIQRTEQRDSAMYRCASSLGTGGGEQFFGPGTRLTVL.

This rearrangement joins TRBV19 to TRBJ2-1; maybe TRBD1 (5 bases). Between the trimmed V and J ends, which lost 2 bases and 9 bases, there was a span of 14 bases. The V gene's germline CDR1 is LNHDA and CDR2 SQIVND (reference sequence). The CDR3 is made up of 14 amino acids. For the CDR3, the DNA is TGTGCCAGTAGTATACAGGGCGCTGGGATTGAGCAGTTCTTC. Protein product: CASSIQGAGIEQFF.

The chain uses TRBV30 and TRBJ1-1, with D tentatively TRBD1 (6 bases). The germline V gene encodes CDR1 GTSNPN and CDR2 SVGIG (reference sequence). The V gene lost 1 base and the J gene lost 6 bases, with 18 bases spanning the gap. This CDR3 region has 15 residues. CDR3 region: CAWSDNLVRGAEAFF. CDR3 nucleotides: TGTGCCTGGAGTGACAATCTGGTCAGGGGAGCTGAAGCTTTCTTT.

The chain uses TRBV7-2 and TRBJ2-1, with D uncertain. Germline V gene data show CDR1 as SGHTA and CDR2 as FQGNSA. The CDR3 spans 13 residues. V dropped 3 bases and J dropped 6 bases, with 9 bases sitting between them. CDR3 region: CASSLTPVNEQFF. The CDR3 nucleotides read TGTGCCAGCAGCTTGACTCCGGTCAATGAGCAGTTCTTC.

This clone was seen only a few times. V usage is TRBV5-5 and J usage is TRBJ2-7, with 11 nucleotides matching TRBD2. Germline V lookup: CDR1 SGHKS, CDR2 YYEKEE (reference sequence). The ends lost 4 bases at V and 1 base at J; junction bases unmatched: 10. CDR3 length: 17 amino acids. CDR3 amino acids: CASSPATGLAASYEQYV. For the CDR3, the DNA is TGTGCCAGCAGCCCCGCTACGGGACTAGCGGCATCCTACGAGCAGTACGTC.

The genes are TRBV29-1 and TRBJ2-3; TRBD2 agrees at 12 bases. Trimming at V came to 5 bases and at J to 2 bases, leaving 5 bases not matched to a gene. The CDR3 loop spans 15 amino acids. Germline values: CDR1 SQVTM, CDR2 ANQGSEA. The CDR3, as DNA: TGCAGCGTTCCGACTAGCGGGGGTTTCACAGATACGCAGTATTTT. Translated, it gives CSVPTSGGFTDTQYF.

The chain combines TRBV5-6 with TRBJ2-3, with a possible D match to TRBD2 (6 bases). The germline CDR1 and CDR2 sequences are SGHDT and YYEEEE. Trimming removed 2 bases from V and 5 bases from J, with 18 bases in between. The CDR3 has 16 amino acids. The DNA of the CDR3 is TGTGCCAGCAGCTTCCAGGACGGGGGATGGGGAGATACGCAGTATTTT. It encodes CASSFQDGGWGDTQYF. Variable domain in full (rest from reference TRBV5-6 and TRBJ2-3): DAGVTQSPTHLIKTRGQQVTLRCSPKSGHDTVSWYQQALGQGPQFIFQYYEEEERQRGNFPDRFSGHQFPNYSSELNVNALLLGDSALYLCASSFQDGGWGDTQYFGPGTRLTVL.

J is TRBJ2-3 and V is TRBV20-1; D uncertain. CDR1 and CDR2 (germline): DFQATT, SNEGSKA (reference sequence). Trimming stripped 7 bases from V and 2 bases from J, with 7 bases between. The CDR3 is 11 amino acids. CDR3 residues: CSGRSTDTQYF. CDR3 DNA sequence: TGCAGTGGGCGGTCCACAGATACGCAGTATTTT.

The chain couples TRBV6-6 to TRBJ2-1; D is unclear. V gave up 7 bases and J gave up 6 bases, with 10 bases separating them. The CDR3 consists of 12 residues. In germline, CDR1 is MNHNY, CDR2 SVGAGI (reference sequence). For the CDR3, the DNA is TGTGCCAGCAACACAAAGCGCAATGAGCAGTTCTTC. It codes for CASNTKRNEQFF.

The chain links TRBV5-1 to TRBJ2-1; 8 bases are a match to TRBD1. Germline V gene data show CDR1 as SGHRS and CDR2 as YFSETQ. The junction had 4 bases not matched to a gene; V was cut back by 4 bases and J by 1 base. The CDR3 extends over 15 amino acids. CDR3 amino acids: CASSIGQGSYNEQFF. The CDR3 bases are TGCGCCAGCAGCATCGGACAGGGTTCCTACAATGAGCAGTTCTTC.

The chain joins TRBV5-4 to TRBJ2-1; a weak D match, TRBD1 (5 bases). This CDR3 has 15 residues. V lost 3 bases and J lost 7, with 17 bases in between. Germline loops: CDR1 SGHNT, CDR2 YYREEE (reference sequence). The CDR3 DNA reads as TGTGCCAGCAGCTCCGACCTGGGAAGGGGTAATGAGCAGTTCTTC. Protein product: CASSSDLGRGNEQFF.

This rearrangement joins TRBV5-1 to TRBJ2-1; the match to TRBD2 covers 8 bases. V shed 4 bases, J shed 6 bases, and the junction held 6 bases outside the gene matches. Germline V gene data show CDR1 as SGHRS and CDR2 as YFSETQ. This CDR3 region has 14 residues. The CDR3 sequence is CASSTPGLGNEQFF. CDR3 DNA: TGCGCCAGCAGCACCCCGGGACTAGGCAATGAGCAGTTCTTC.

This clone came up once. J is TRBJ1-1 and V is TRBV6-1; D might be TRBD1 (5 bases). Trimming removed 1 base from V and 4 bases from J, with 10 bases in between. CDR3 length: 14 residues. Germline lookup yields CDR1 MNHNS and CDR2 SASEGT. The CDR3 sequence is CASSEVGRGTEAFF. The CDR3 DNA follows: TGTGCCAGCAGTGAAGTGGGGAGGGGCACTGAAGCTTTCTTT.

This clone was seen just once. The chain's CDR3 is CASSLGRGGGGTDTQYF. In DNA, the CDR3 is TGTGCCAGCAGCTTAGGGAGAGGGGGGGGAGGGACAGATACGCAGTATTTT. The chain has TRBV7-9 and TRBJ2-3; TRBD2 might be the D (7 bases). The germline V and J ends were trimmed by 1 base and 3 bases, with 17 bases remaining between them. The CDR3 contains 17 residues. Germline V gene lookup returns CDR1 SEHNR and CDR2 FQNEAQ (reference sequence).

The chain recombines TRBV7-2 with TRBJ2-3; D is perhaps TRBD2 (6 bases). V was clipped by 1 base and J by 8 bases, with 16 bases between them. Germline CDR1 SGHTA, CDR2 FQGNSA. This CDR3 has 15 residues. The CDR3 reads CASSLEAGGGSTQYF. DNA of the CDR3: TGTGCCAGCAGCTTAGAAGCCGGGGGTGGGAGTACGCAGTATTTT.

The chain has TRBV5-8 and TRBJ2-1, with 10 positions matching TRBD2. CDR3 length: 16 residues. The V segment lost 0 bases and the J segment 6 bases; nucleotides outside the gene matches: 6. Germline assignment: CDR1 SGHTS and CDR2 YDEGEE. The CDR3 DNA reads TGTGCCAGCAGCTTGGAGGGTAGCGGGAGGCCCAATGAGCAGTTCTTC. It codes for CASSLEGSGRPNEQFF.

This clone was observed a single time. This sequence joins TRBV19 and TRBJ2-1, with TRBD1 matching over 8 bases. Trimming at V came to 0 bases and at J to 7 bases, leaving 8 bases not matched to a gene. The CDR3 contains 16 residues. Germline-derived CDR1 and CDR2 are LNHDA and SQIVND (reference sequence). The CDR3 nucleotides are TGTGCCAGTAGTATAGATCGGGACAGGCGGGGTAATGAGCAGTTCTTC. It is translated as CASSIDRDRRGNEQFF.

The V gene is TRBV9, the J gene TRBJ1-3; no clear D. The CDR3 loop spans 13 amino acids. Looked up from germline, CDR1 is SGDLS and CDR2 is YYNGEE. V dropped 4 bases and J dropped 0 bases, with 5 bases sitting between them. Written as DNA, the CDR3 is TGTGCCAGCAGCCGTATCTCTGGAAACACCATATATTTT. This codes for CASSRISGNTIYF. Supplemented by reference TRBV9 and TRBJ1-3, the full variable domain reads DSGVTQTPKHLITATGQRVTLRCSPRSGDLSVYWYQQSLDQGLQFLIQYYNGEERAKGNILERFSAQQFPDLHSELNLSSLELGDSALYFCASSRISGNTIYFGEGSWLTVV.